These 24 T cell receptor beta chains were all obtained from the same sample, sequenced in a study of cytomegalovirus exposure and HLA in healthy donors. PCR used 60 Vbeta primers and 13 Jbeta primers. Clones were read by immunoSEQ multiplex PCR, and TCRdb kept only the in-frame ones, dropping some. Among 200,000 to 250,000 clones listed, around 80% were seen once. Sample: PBMCs. These receptors all stem from a boy younger than 18 in good health and CMV-seronegative.

This chain links TRBV6-5 with TRBJ1-1; no reliable D call. Germline loops: CDR1 MNHEY, CDR2 SVGAGI. The ends were cut back, 5 bases at V and 5 bases at J, with 9 bases in the middle. The CDR3 runs to 12 residues. In nucleotides, the CDR3 is TGTGCCAGCAGTATCCGCGGGACTGAAGCTTTCTTT. It codes for CASSIRGTEAFF.

About this clone: Other DNA sequences within the sample encode an identical CDR3. V gene TRBV5-1 combines with J gene TRBJ2-7, with 7 bases identical to TRBD1. The V segment lost 4 bases and the J segment 3 bases; nucleotides outside the gene matches: 1. This CDR3 region has 12 residues. Germline CDR1 and CDR2: SGHRS and YFSETQ. The CDR3 sequence: CASSRQGYEQYF. DNA of the CDR3: TGCGCCAGCAGCCGACAGGGCTACGAGCAGTACTTC.

The chain couples TRBV11-3 to TRBJ2-7; 9 bases agree with TRBD2. The CDR3 sequence is 17 residues long. J was trimmed by 2 bases and V by 5 bases; bases with no gene match: 13. Per germline, CDR1 SGHNT and CDR2 YENEEA. Here the CDR3 reads CASSLLPGLAFPYEQYF. The CDR3 DNA reads TGTGCCAGCAGCCTACTTCCGGGACTAGCCTTCCCCTACGAGCAGTACTTC.

This clone appeared once. This sequence joins TRBV25-1 and TRBJ2-1; tentatively, D is TRBD1 (5 bases). CDR1 is MGHDK and CDR2 is SYGVNS in the germline V gene. The CDR3 runs 16 residues. The V end was cut by 1 base, the J end by 7 bases, with 17 bases between. CDR3 in DNA: TGTGCCAGCAGTGAATCTAACAGGCTCTTGCGGAATGAGCAGTTCTTC. This sequence encodes CASSESNRLLRNEQFF.

The V and J genes are TRBV7-9 and TRBJ2-1; TRBD2 aligns across 10 bases. Germline CDR1 and CDR2: SEHNR and FQNEAQ (reference sequence). After removal of 5 bases from V and 4 bases from J, the junction contained 11 bases not matched to a gene. This CDR3 spans 17 amino acids. In DNA form, the CDR3 reads TGTGCCAGCAGCCCTCGTCCGGGACTAGCGAATTACAATGAGCAGTTCTTC. As protein: CASSPRPGLANYNEQFF.

V usage is TRBV7-9 and J usage is TRBJ1-1; D is unresolved. V was shortened by 4 bases and J by 0 bases, with 6 bases between the two germline ends. Germline assignment: CDR1 SEHNR and CDR2 FQNEAQ (reference sequence). CDR3 length equals 13 residues. The CDR3 reads CASSSQMNTEAFF. The CDR3 DNA follows: TGTGCCAGCAGCTCACAGATGAACACTGAAGCTTTCTTT.

This clone has just a few counts. The junction does not match germline at one end; this may be a read error. The CDR3 loop reads CASSVVGDTIYF. The DNA for the CDR3 is TGTGCCAGCAGCGTAGTTGGAGACACCATATATTTT. This chain uses TRBV9 with TRBJ1-3; D is undetermined. This CDR3 has 12 residues. Germline-derived CDR1 and CDR2 are SGDLS and YYNGEE.

V is TRBV7-6 and J is TRBJ2-3; TRBD2 aligns across 9 bases. The length of the CDR3 is 15 residues. The V segment lost 6 bases and the J segment 5 bases; nucleotides outside the gene matches: 9. Per the germline V gene, CDR1 is SGHVS and CDR2 is FNYEAQ. Here the CDR3 reads CASRRRLTSGDTQYF. The CDR3 nucleotides are TGTGCCAGCAGACGGCGACTGACTAGCGGAGATACGCAGTATTTT.

This rearrangement joins TRBV10-3 to TRBJ2-7; TRBD2 matches at 10 bases. Germline-derived CDR1 and CDR2 are ENHRY and SYGVKD. Trimming took 2 bases from V and 0 from J; bases not matched to a gene: 7. This CDR3 comprises 17 residues. CDR3 sequence: CAISETSGAAYSYEQYF. Here the CDR3 DNA reads TGTGCCATCAGTGAGACTAGCGGGGCCGCATACTCCTACGAGCAGTACTTC.

The rearrangement joins TRBV2 to TRBJ2-7; D is possibly TRBD2 (5 bases). V was clipped by 6 bases and J by 3 bases, with 15 bases between them. The CDR3 contains 14 residues. Germline CDR1 SNHLY, CDR2 FYNNEI. The CDR3 here is CASREAPRLYEQYF. CDR3 nucleotides: TGTGCCAGCAGGGAGGCGCCCAGACTCTACGAGCAGTACTTC.

V usage is TRBV10-3 and J usage is TRBJ2-3; 7 nucleotides line up with TRBD2. Germline CDR1 and CDR2: ENHRY and SYGVKD. The length of the CDR3 is 13 residues. Germline trimming cut 10 bases from V and 3 bases from J; bases unmatched to any gene: 7. CDR3 protein: CASSAGGTDTQYF. CDR3 sequence (DNA): TGTGCCAGCAGCGCCGGGGGGACAGATACGCAGTATTTT.

This chain uses TRBV5-4 with TRBJ1-1, with a weak D call TRBD1 (6 bases). The V gene's germline CDR1 is SGHNT and CDR2 YYREEE (reference sequence). V was clipped by 4 bases and J by 3 bases, with 10 bases between them. CDR3 length: 13 residues. Here the CDR3 reads CASSRGGDTEAFF. The CDR3 DNA reads TGTGCCAGCAGCCGAGGGGGGGACACTGAAGCTTTCTTT.

This clone appeared once. This chain joins TRBV10-3 and TRBJ1-1; tentative D call: TRBD1 (6 bases). V shed 6 bases and J shed 4 bases, with 33 bases lying between them. CDR3 length: 20 residues. Germline CDR1 ENHRY, CDR2 SYGVKD. For the CDR3, the DNA is TGTGCCATCAGACGGACCCCAATGACACAAGGGGGGGTCAAGGGCACTGAAGCTTTCTTT. Amino acid sequence: CAIRRTPMTQGGVKGTEAFF.

The genes are TRBV2 and TRBJ1-5, with D possibly matching TRBD1 (6 bases). This CDR3 comprises 15 residues. Germline CDR1 is SNHLY and CDR2 is FYNNEI. The ends were cut back, 6 bases at V and 1 base at J, with 13 bases in the middle. CDR3 in DNA: TGTGCCAGCAGAGGGGGACGTATCAGCAATCAGCCCCAGCATTTT. Translation: CASRGGRISNQPQHF.

The rearrangement uses TRBV18 and TRBJ2-7, with TRBD2 identical over 11 bases. CDR1 and CDR2 (germline): KGHSH, LQKENI. The CDR3 totals 15 residues. The V and J ends lost 3 bases and 2 bases, in that order; junction bases with no gene match: 3. The CDR3 loop is CASSPLAGGPYEQYF. CDR3 DNA: TGTGCCAGCTCACCCCTAGCGGGGGGACCCTACGAGCAGTACTTC.

The chain combines TRBV7-8 with TRBJ2-1, with 11 bases lining up with TRBD2. This CDR3 is 16 amino acids long. The ends lost 2 bases at V and 3 bases at J; junction bases unmatched: 3. Per germline, CDR1 SGHVS and CDR2 FQNEAQ. The CDR3 coding sequence is TGTGCCAGCAGCTTAACTAGCGGGGGTTACTACAATGAGCAGTTCTTC. Protein sequence: CASSLTSGGYYNEQFF. The full variable domain, rest sourced from reference TRBV7-8 and TRBJ2-1, is GAGVSQSPRYKVAKRGQDVALRCDPISGHVSLFWYQQALGQGPEFLTYFQNEAQLDKSGLPSDRFFAERPEGSVSTLKIQRTQQEDSAVYLCASSLTSGGYYNEQFFGPGTRLTVL.

The V call is TRBV30, the J call TRBJ2-7, with unresolved D. Germline V gives CDR1 GTSNPN, CDR2 SVGIG (reference sequence). V was pared by 0 bases and J by 5 bases, with 11 bases between. This CDR3 has 13 amino acids. The CDR3, as DNA: TGTGCCTGGAGTGTAGGAGTTTTGGACGAGCAGTACTTC. Translated, it gives CAWSVGVLDEQYF.

The chain is built from TRBV6-1 and TRBJ1-2; TRBD1 matches at 9 bases. The CDR3 totals 13 residues. With 7 bases clipped from V and 8 bases from J, the junction kept 8 bases outside the gene matches. Per germline, CDR1 MNHNS and CDR2 SASEGT. The CDR3 reads CASKLQGAGGYTF. CDR3 in DNA: TGTGCCAGCAAGTTACAGGGGGCTGGGGGCTACACCTTC.

This clone was counted a few times. The chain has TRBV6-6 and TRBJ2-7; 7 bases are shared with TRBD1. The CDR3 runs 14 residues. From germline, CDR1 is MNHNY and CDR2 SVGAGI (reference sequence). V trimming: 7 bases; J trimming: 2 bases; junction bases outside the gene matches: 8. The CDR3: CASNRAGTAYEQYF. CDR3 bases: TGTGCCAGCAACAGAGCCGGGACAGCCTACGAGCAGTACTTC.

V usage is TRBV30 and J usage is TRBJ2-3; possibly TRBD1 for D (6 bases). The CDR3 is 12 amino acids. V shed 0 bases and J shed 10 bases, with 11 bases lying between them. Germline V gene lookup returns CDR1 GTSNPN and CDR2 SVGIG (reference sequence). DNA for the CDR3: TGTGCCTGGAGTGTCCGGGACATGGCGCAGTATTTT. Its translation is CAWSVRDMAQYF.

The chain is built from TRBV7-9 and TRBJ1-2; possibly TRBD1 for D (6 bases). The V end was cut by 11 bases, the J end by 3 bases, with 22 bases between. The germline CDR1 and CDR2 sequences are SEHNR and FQNEAQ (reference sequence). There are 15 residues in the CDR3. CDR3 amino acids: CAGQAPRGSDYGYTF. CDR3 bases: TGTGCCGGCCAAGCCCCCAGGGGAAGTGACTATGGCTACACCTTC.

The chain has TRBV10-3 and TRBJ1-2; TRBD1 agrees at 9 bases. This CDR3 contains 16 residues. Per germline, CDR1 ENHRY and CDR2 SYGVKD. After removal of 6 bases from V and 8 bases from J, the junction contained 16 bases not matched to a gene. The CDR3 DNA follows: TGTGCCATCAGCCAAGAAAACAGGGGGCGCGGTTACGGCTACACCTTC. This gives the protein CAISQENRGRGYGYTF.

The chain couples TRBV4-1 to TRBJ1-1; 10 bases fit TRBD1. CDR3 size: 13 residues. CDR1 MGHRA and CDR2 YSYEKL come from the germline V gene. V trimming: 4 bases; J trimming: 12 bases; junction bases outside the gene matches: 8. The CDR3 spells CASSRDRGLETFF. CDR3 DNA sequence: TGCGCCAGCAGCCGAGACAGGGGGCTCGAAACTTTCTTT.

This chain links TRBV29-1 with TRBJ2-7; 9 nucleotides agree with TRBD2. Germline loops: CDR1 SQVTM, CDR2 ANQGSEA. The V and J ends lost 4 bases and 2 bases, in that order; junction bases with no gene match: 6. The CDR3 extends over 14 amino acids. The CDR3, as DNA: TGCAGCGTTGCTCGGCGGGAGGGAGCCTACGAGCAGTACTTC. It translates to CSVARREGAYEQYF.